Below, one T cell receptor (beta chain) is given with its context. Here immunoSEQ multiplex PCR was the method, and the copy in TCRdb shows in-frame clones only, minus some. Of about 250,000 clones in the sample, around 84% are singletons; the top ten hold under 2%. Germline assignment: CDR1 KGHSH and CDR2 LQKENI. The CDR3 extends over 13 amino acids. Trimming removed 3 bases from V and 0 bases from J, with 5 bases in between. This sample stems from a study of blood T cell repertoires in COVID-19. The receptor was isolated from a man aged 40-49 years who had recovered from COVID-19. V is TRBV18 and J is TRBJ1-2; D perhaps matches TRBD1 (5 bases). Sequencing was performed on PBMCs or T cells enriched from blood (not recorded which). The CDR3 spells CASSPTANYGYTF. DNA for the CDR3: TGTGCCAGCTCACCGACAGCTAACTATGGCTACACCTTC.